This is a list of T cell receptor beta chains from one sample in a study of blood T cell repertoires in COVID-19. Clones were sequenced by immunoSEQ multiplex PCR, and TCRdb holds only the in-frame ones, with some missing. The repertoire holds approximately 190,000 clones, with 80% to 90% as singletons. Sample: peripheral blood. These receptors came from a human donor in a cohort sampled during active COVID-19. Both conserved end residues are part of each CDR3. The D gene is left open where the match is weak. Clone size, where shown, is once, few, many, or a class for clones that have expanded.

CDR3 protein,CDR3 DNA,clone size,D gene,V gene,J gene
CASSLRRGSYEQYF,TGTGCCAGTAGTTTGCGACGAGGCTCCTACGAGCAGTACTTC,.,.,TRBV19,TRBJ2-7
CASSLSVWTSGNTGELFF,TGTGCCAGCAGCTTAAGCGTGTGGACTAGCGGAAACACCGGGGAGCTGTTTTTT,once,TRBD2,TRBV7-9,TRBJ2-2
CASSQGGSIYNEQFF,TGTGCCAGCAGCCAAGGAGGGAGTATCTACAATGAGCAGTTCTTC,.,.,TRBV3-1/TRBV3-2,TRBJ2-1
CASSLLRTSLGNEQFF,TGTGCCAGTAGTCTACTCCGGACTTCCCTAGGTAATGAGCAGTTCTTC,few,.,TRBV19,TRBJ2-1
CSASPSGSEFGEQYF,TGCAGTGCTAGTCCTAGCGGGAGCGAATTTGGCGAGCAGTACTTC,.,TRBD2,TRBV20-1,TRBJ2-7
CASSRTGFREAFF,TGTGCCAGCAGCCGTACAGGGTTTCGTGAAGCTTTCTTT,.,.,TRBV7-3,TRBJ1-1
CASSPTNQPQHF,TGTGCCAGTAGTCCCACAAATCAGCCCCAGCATTTT,.,.,TRBV19,TRBJ1-5
CASTSTAYPYEQYF,TGCGCCAGCACCTCGACAGCGTACCCCTACGAGCAGTACTTC,.,.,TRBV4-1,TRBJ2-7
CASSQDPGDNEQFF,TGTGCCAGCAGCCAAGATCCAGGGGACAATGAGCAGTTCTTC,few,.,TRBV4-2,TRBJ2-1
CASSALRAGAGGLETQYF,TGCGCCAGCAGCGCCCTTAGGGCAGGAGCGGGAGGCTTGGAGACCCAGTACTTC,.,TRBD2,TRBV4-1,TRBJ2-5
CATSEINYTGELFF,TGTGCCACCAGTGAAATCAACTACACCGGGGAGCTGTTTTTT,.,.,TRBV24-1,TRBJ2-2
CASSIGIQETQYF,TGTGCCAGTAGTATCGGGATCCAAGAGACCCAGTACTTC,.,.,TRBV19,TRBJ2-5
CASSSNRPPRYGYTF,TGTGCCAGTAGTAGCAACCGACCGCCTAGATATGGCTACACCTTC,few,.,TRBV19,TRBJ1-2
CASSRQGNYGYTF,TGTGCCAGCAGCCGACAGGGAAACTATGGCTACACCTTC,.,TRBD1,TRBV3-1/TRBV3-2,TRBJ1-2
CASSREQVNTGELFF,TGCGCCAGCAGCAGAGAACAGGTGAACACCGGGGAGCTGTTTTTT,.,.,TRBV5-1,TRBJ2-2
CASSPGLLNTGELFF,TGTGCCAGCTCACCCGGACTACTGAACACCGGGGAGCTGTTTTTT,.,.,TRBV18,TRBJ2-2
CASSLRPTTTSLHF,TGTGCCAGCAGCTTAAGACCGACGACGACATCCCTCCACTTT,.,.,TRBV11-2,TRBJ1-6
CATSPGLAGGNSYNEQFF,TGTGCCACCAGCCCGGGACTAGCGGGAGGAAATTCCTACAATGAGCAGTTCTTC,.,TRBD2,TRBV15,TRBJ2-1
CASSAGQGRYGYTF,TGTGCCAGCAGTGCAGGACAGGGTCGATATGGCTACACCTTC,.,TRBD1,TRBV27,TRBJ1-2
CATSRPGHPVLFF,TGTGCCACCAGCAGGCCGGGACACCCCGTTCTGTTTTTT,.,.,TRBV15,TRBJ1-4
CASSGRARPYGYTF,TGTGCCAGCAGCGGCCGCGCCAGGCCCTATGGCTACACCTTC,.,.,TRBV9,TRBJ1-2
CATEDTGGISGQFF,TGTGCCACCGAGGACACCGGGGGAATTAGTGGGCAGTTCTTC,.,.,TRBV24-1,TRBJ2-1
CASSPQGQANYGYTF,TGTGCCAGCTCACCACAGGGACAGGCCAACTATGGCTACACCTTC,.,TRBD1,TRBV18,TRBJ1-2
CASSTGQGGLGPQHF,TGTGCCAGCAGTACGGGACAGGGGGGACTGGGGCCCCAGCATTTT,.,TRBD1,TRBV2,TRBJ1-5
CASSSLRDSSYNEQFF,TGTGCCAGCAGCTCCCTCCGGGACAGCTCCTACAATGAGCAGTTCTTC,.,TRBD1,TRBV27,TRBJ2-1
CASSFQVNQPQHF,TGTGCCAGCAGTTTCCAGGTTAATCAGCCCCAGCATTTT,.,.,TRBV12-3/TRBV12-4,TRBJ1-5
CAWSLKGAGNEKLFF,TGTGCCTGGAGTTTAAAGGGGGCGGGAAATGAAAAACTGTTTTTT,.,TRBD1,TRBV30,TRBJ1-4
CASSHSYEQYF,TGTGCCAGCAGCCACTCCTACGAGCAGTACTTC,.,.,TRBV11-2,TRBJ2-7
CASSLDFVRTAEAFF,TGTGCCAGCAGCTTAGATTTCGTGCGCACAGCTGAAGCTTTCTTT,.,.,TRBV11-2,TRBJ1-1
CASSLNRGQNEQYF,TGTGCCAGCAGCCTCAACAGGGGGCAGAACGAGCAGTACTTC,.,TRBD1,TRBV7-9,TRBJ2-7
CSASSRQRPGYTF,TGCAGTGCTAGTTCCCGACAGCGACCCGGCTACACCTTC,.,.,TRBV20-1,TRBJ1-2
CASSLRGETQYF,TGCGCCAGCAGCTTGAGAGGAGAGACCCAGTACTTC,.,.,TRBV5-1,TRBJ2-5
CASSERQDTEAFF,TGCGCCAGCAGTGAGAGACAGGACACTGAAGCTTTCTTT,.,.,TRBV10-2,TRBJ1-1
CASSSGPGRTEAFF,TGTGCCAGCAGTTCCGGGCCCGGGAGGACTGAAGCTTTCTTT,.,.,TRBV28,TRBJ1-1
CASAQDEQFF,TGTGCCAGCGCCCAGGATGAGCAGTTCTTC,.,.,TRBV5-8,TRBJ2-1
CASSGRDFVPDTQYF,TGTGCCAGCAGTGGTCGGGACTTCGTTCCAGATACGCAGTATTTT,once,.,TRBV28,TRBJ2-3
CASSERTGAFYGYTF,TGCGCCAGCAGTGAAAGGACAGGAGCCTTCTATGGCTACACCTTC,.,TRBD1,TRBV10-1,TRBJ1-2
CASSQGTGVSGNTIYF,TGTGCCAGCAGCCAAGGTACAGGAGTCTCTGGAAACACCATATATTTT,.,.,TRBV3-1/TRBV3-2,TRBJ1-3
CASSLAPTDTQYF,TGCGCCAGCAGCCTAGCACCTACAGATACGCAGTATTTT,.,.,TRBV5-1,TRBJ2-3
CASSQVGPGGGYNEQFF,TGTGCCAGCAGCCAAGTCGGCCCCGGCGGGGGGTACAATGAGCAGTTCTTC,once,TRBD2,TRBV4-2,TRBJ2-1
CASSYTAGPQQAFF,TGTGCCAGCAGTTACACGGCAGGGCCGCAGCAAGCTTTCTTT,.,.,TRBV6-6,TRBJ1-1
CASSHGRRGGLDTQYF,TGTGCCAGCAGTCACGGACGGCGGGGGGGCCTAGATACGCAGTATTTT,.,TRBD2,TRBV6-6,TRBJ2-3
CASRFSTGELFF,TGTGCCAGCAGGTTTAGCACCGGGGAGCTGTTTTTT,.,.,TRBV6-5,TRBJ2-2
CASTSRGGTGKLFF,TGTGCCAGCACCTCGAGGGGGGGGACGGGAAAACTGTTTTTT,.,.,TRBV27,TRBJ1-4
CATKAVKGSGNTIYF,TGTGCCACTAAAGCGGTAAAGGGATCTGGAAACACCATATATTTT,.,.,TRBV6-5,TRBJ1-3
CASSVAGAEFNEQFF,TGTGCCAGCAGTGTAGCTGGGGCAGAGTTCAATGAGCAGTTCTTC,.,.,TRBV6-1,TRBJ2-1
CASSPSTTQETQYF,TGCGCCAGCAGCCCGTCGACTACTCAAGAGACCCAGTACTTC,.,.,TRBV4-1,TRBJ2-5
CASSVRLNTEAFF,TGTGCCAGCAGCGTTCGCCTAAACACTGAAGCTTTCTTT,.,.,TRBV9,TRBJ1-1
CATRLGGELFF,TGTGCCACCCGTCTAGGCGGGGAGCTGTTTTTT,.,.,TRBV28,TRBJ2-2
CATSRGPGGGFSYGYTF,TGTGCCACCAGCAGAGGCCCAGGGGGCGGCTTTAGCTATGGCTACACCTTC,.,TRBD1,TRBV15,TRBJ1-2
CASSTRRGGQGTGYTF,TGTGCCAGCAGCACGAGGCGGGGAGGACAGGGAACTGGCTACACCTTC,.,TRBD1,TRBV7-9,TRBJ1-2